These 17 T cell receptor beta chains originate from one sample sequenced in a study of identifying expanded T cells in peripheral blood (dated by TCRdb to about 2019). The library was generated by the immunoSEQ multiplex PCR assay. This immuneACCESS table, as held by TCRdb, lists in-frame sequences with V and J called but not all clones. Of the missing ones, under half trace to an unresolved V gene in checked studies; the others have no known cause. This sample holds fewer than 65,000 clones; 70% to 90% were observed only once. In total, the top ten clones hold under 5% of the sample. The sequenced sample consisted of blood. The origin of the receptors is a person aged 18 to 70 in good health.

The chain combines TRBV7-2 with TRBJ2-4; 9 positions match TRBD2. J was trimmed by 9 bases and V by 1 base; bases with no gene match: 7. Germline CDR1 and CDR2: SGHTA and FQGNSA. The CDR3 runs to 15 residues. The CDR3 region is CASSLGGLAGTIQYF. Written as DNA, the CDR3 is TGTGCCAGCAGCTTAGGAGGGCTAGCGGGAACCATTCAGTACTTC.

V usage is TRBV7-3 and J usage is TRBJ1-1, with 8 nucleotides matching TRBD1. Germline V gives CDR1 SGHTA, CDR2 FQGTGA. CDR3 size: 16 residues. V lost 2 bases to trimming and J lost 4 bases; unmatched junction nucleotides: 9. This chain's CDR3 is CASSLLVGQGVTEAFF. The CDR3 DNA is TGTGCCAGCAGCTTATTGGTCGGACAGGGAGTCACTGAAGCTTTCTTT.

V is TRBV19 and J is TRBJ2-6, with TRBD2 identical over 10 bases. The CDR3 totals 20 residues. V was pared by 3 bases and J by 3 bases, with 14 bases of the junction left unmatched. Germline-derived CDR1 and CDR2 are LNHDA and SQIVND (reference sequence). DNA of the CDR3: TGTGCCAGTAGTATTAGAACGAAGGTAGCGGGGGGTCGTGGGGCCAACGTCCTGACTTTC. It translates to CASSIRTKVAGGRGANVLTF.

V and J are TRBV7-2 and TRBJ2-3; D is unresolved. The CDR3 length is 14 residues. V shed 8 bases and J shed 6 bases, with 18 bases lying between them. Germline V gene sequence: CDR1 SGHTA, CDR2 FQGNSA. This chain's CDR3 is CASLETLATDTQYF. DNA of the CDR3: TGTGCCAGCCTCGAGACTCTCGCCACCGATACGCAGTATTTT.

In its sample, this clone was seen once. The rearrangement uses TRBV9 and TRBJ1-2; TRBD1 aligns across 8 bases. The trim removed 4 bases at V and 4 bases at J, leaving 9 bases unmatched. The CDR3 is 15 amino acids. Germline-derived CDR1 and CDR2 are SGDLS and YYNGEE. The DNA of the CDR3 is TGTGCCAGCAGCCCCCGGACAGGGCAACTCTATGGCTACACCTTC. This translates into CASSPRTGQLYGYTF.

The rearrangement links TRBV28 to TRBJ2-5; 8 bases fit TRBD2. With V trimmed by 6 bases and J by 7 bases, 13 bases remained unmatched. Germline CDR1 MDHEN, CDR2 SYDVKM. The CDR3 is 15 residues long. The CDR3 spells CASSSTRGGPGTQYF. The CDR3 coding sequence is TGTGCCAGCAGCTCCACCCGGGGGGGCCCCGGGACCCAGTACTTC.

This clone has a handful of counts. The rearrangement uses TRBV25-1 and TRBJ1-2; tentatively, D is TRBD1 (5 bases). There are 18 residues in the CDR3. Per germline, CDR1 MGHDK and CDR2 SYGVNS. The V gene lost 4 bases and the J gene lost 3 bases, with 24 bases spanning the gap. CDR3 sequence: CASSVFGWRTRGDYGYTF. In nucleotides, the CDR3 is TGTGCCAGCAGTGTTTTTGGGTGGAGGACAAGGGGAGACTATGGCTACACCTTC.

The gene calls are TRBV7-2 and TRBJ1-5; possibly TRBD1 for D (5 bases). The CDR3 sequence is 16 residues long. Trimming took 5 bases from V and 0 from J, leaving 14 bases between them. Germline CDR1 is SGHTA and CDR2 is FQGNSA. The DNA of the CDR3 is TGTGCCAGCAGCGGGGGGACGGCCAATAGCAATCAGCCCCAGCATTTT. This encodes CASSGGTANSNQPQHF.

The V and J genes are TRBV27 and TRBJ1-6; no clear D gene. The germline gives CDR1 MNHEY, CDR2 SMNVEV (reference sequence). This CDR3 is built from 15 residues. V dropped 5 bases and J dropped 12 bases, with 20 bases sitting between them. The CDR3 coding sequence is TGTGCCAGCAGTCCCCGAGGGTTGGTGGATGGACCCCTCCACTTT. It is translated as CASSPRGLVDGPLHF.

For this clone: Other DNA sequences within the sample encode an identical CDR3. The rearrangement uses TRBV6-4 and TRBJ2-3, with 7 bases lining up with TRBD2. The length of the CDR3 is 15 residues. CDR1 MRHNA and CDR2 SNTAGT come from the germline V gene. V lost 3 bases, J lost 1 base, and 4 bases stayed unmatched. The CDR3, as DNA: TGTGCCAGCAGTGAAGGCGCGGGGGGCACAGATACGCAGTATTTT. Its protein is CASSEGAGGTDTQYF.

The V gene is TRBV6-4, the J gene TRBJ1-2; 11 positions agree with TRBD1. Losses at the gene ends were 2 bases for V and 4 bases for J; bases not matched to a gene: 0. This CDR3 is built from 14 residues. From germline, CDR1 is MRHNA and CDR2 SNTAGT. This CDR3 reads CASSDGTGGYGYTF. CDR3 DNA sequence: TGTGCCAGCAGTGACGGGACAGGGGGCTATGGCTACACCTTC.

V gene TRBV5-4 combines with J gene TRBJ2-7, with 11 bases matching TRBD1. The germline V gene has CDR1 SGHNT and CDR2 YYREEE (reference sequence). The J segment lost 6 bases and the V segment lost 4 bases, leaving 0 bases of the junction unmatched. The CDR3 is made up of 12 amino acids. The CDR3 DNA reads TGTGCCAGCAGCGGGACAGGGGGCGAGCAGTACTTC. Residues: CASSGTGGEQYF. The entire variable domain, with the rest obtained from reference TRBV5-4 and TRBJ2-7, is as follows: ETGVTQSPTHLIKTRGQQVTLRCSSQSGHNTVSWYQQALGQGPQFIFQYYREEENGRGNFPPRFSGLQFPNYSSELNVNALELDDSALYLCASSGTGGEQYFGPGTRLTVT.

This rearrangement joins TRBV7-9 to TRBJ2-7; tentative D call: TRBD1 (6 bases). V lost 4 bases to trimming and J lost 3 bases, with 13 bases between them. This CDR3 region has 14 residues. Germline V gene data show CDR1 as SEHNR and CDR2 as FQNEAQ (reference sequence). CDR3 amino acids: CASSSPQDSYEQYF. DNA for the CDR3: TGTGCCAGCAGCTCGCCTCAGGACAGCTACGAGCAGTACTTC.

The rearrangement joins TRBV11-2 to TRBJ2-2; D not resolved. The CDR3 has 16 amino acids. V was cut by 0 bases and J by 4 bases, with 12 bases left in between. Germline loops: CDR1 SGHAT, CDR2 FQNNGV. CDR3: CASSLDLRSGTGELFF. The CDR3 nucleotides read TGTGCCAGCAGCTTAGATCTAAGGTCCGGCACCGGGGAGCTGTTTTTT.

The chain is built from TRBV7-2 and TRBJ2-1, with D possibly matching TRBD1 (6 bases). The CDR3 covers 15 residues. Between the trimmed V and J ends, which lost 3 bases and 2 bases, there was a span of 11 bases. The germline V gene encodes CDR1 SGHTA and CDR2 FQGNSA. The CDR3 DNA reads TGTGCCAGCAGCTTCAGGGGTCGGACCTACAATGAGCAGTTCTTC. Translated, it gives CASSFRGRTYNEQFF.

This chain connects TRBV6-4 to TRBJ2-1, with TRBD1 matching 7 bases. Germline lookup yields CDR1 MRHNA and CDR2 SNTAGT. The J segment lost 4 bases and the V segment lost 4 bases, leaving 4 bases of the junction unmatched. CDR3 length: 14 residues. CDR3 loop: CASSVDREYNEQFF. CDR3 DNA: TGTGCCAGCAGTGTCGACAGGGAGTACAATGAGCAGTTCTTC.

The CDR3 bases are TGTGCCAGCAGTGAAAACAGTAATGAAAAACTGTTTTTT. This encodes CASSENSNEKLFF. The chain couples TRBV6-1 to TRBJ1-4; D is uncertain. This CDR3 region has 13 residues. Germline CDR1 MNHNS, CDR2 SASEGT. Deletions cut 2 bases from V and 4 bases from J, with 5 bases between.